Listed here are 5 T cell receptor beta chains from one sample, sequenced in a study of shared clonotypes between healthy human individuals. Some clones are missing from TCRdb's copy, which holds only in-frame ones; the method was immunoSEQ multiplex PCR. The sample lists 2 million to 2.5 million clones, 85% to 95% occurring once. The sample comprised naive CD4+ T cells from PBMCs. As to subset: CD45RA+ positively selected. Receptor source: a man between 18 and 29 years old in good health. Some clones in this sample may be carry-over from other donors' samples.

The rearrangement links TRBV29-1 to TRBJ2-7; 10 bases line up with TRBD1. With 5 bases clipped from V and 2 bases from J, the junction kept 9 bases outside the gene matches. The CDR3 is made up of 15 amino acids. Germline CDR1 and CDR2: SQVTM and ANQGSEA. The CDR3 DNA reads TGCAGCGTTAACACCGGGACAGGGGCCCCCTACGAGCAGTACTTC. Translated, it gives CSVNTGTGAPYEQYF.

The sample holds a few counts of this clone. The chain carries TRBV5-6 and TRBJ1-4; unclear D gene. Germline V lookup: CDR1 SGHDT, CDR2 YYEEEE. The CDR3 length is 13 residues. The V end was cut by 1 base, the J end by 5 bases, with 6 bases between. In DNA, the CDR3 is TGTGCCAGCAGCTTGTCGGGAAATGAAAAACTGTTTTTT. Protein sequence: CASSLSGNEKLFF.

The CDR3 sequence is CASSIEQSDEQYF. The CDR3 DNA reads as TGTGCCAGTAGTATCGAACAGAGTGACGAGCAGTACTTC. V is TRBV19 and J is TRBJ2-7; D gene ambiguous. The V and J ends lost 3 bases and 5 bases respectively, with 11 bases between them. Germline CDR1 reads LNHDA; CDR2 reads SQIVND (reference sequence). This CDR3 is built from 13 residues.

About this clone itself: Within the sample, other DNA sequences also encode this same CDR3. This chain links TRBV10-3 with TRBJ1-5; D uncertain. Germline-derived CDR1 and CDR2 are ENHRY and SYGVKD. This CDR3 is 13 amino acids long. V dropped 0 bases and J dropped 6 bases, with 6 bases sitting between them. The CDR3 region has the DNA TGTGCCATCAGTGAGTCGGGAGGTCAGCCCCAGCATTTT. It translates to CAISESGGQPQHF.

Remarks on this clone: The same CDR3 also results from other DNA sequences found in this sample. The genes are TRBV9 and TRBJ2-1; TRBD2 matches at 8 bases. The V gene's germline CDR1 is SGDLS and CDR2 YYNGEE. This CDR3 is 15 amino acids long. Losses at the gene ends were 0 bases for V and 3 bases for J; bases not matched to a gene: 2. The CDR3 is CASSVDSGDYNEQFF. The CDR3 bases are TGTGCCAGCAGCGTAGATAGCGGGGACTACAATGAGCAGTTCTTC.